The rows below give T cell receptor beta chains drawn from one sample of a study of T cell responses to AZD1222 COVID-19 vaccine. Assay: immunoSEQ multiplex PCR; the TCRdb copy retains only in-frame clones and omits some. The sample consists of 150,000 to 250,000 clones, approximately 93% of them appearing once. The material sequenced was peripheral blood, taken 28 days after the second AZD1222 dose. These receptors were obtained from an adult who received the AZD1222 COVID-19 vaccine. The conserved cysteine and the conserved F or W are not part of the CDR3 here. A D gene is named only where the DNA matches it firmly.

j_gene: TRBJ2-4
len: 11
d_gene: NA
v_gene: TRBV20-1
CDR3aa: SASSGFKNIQY

j_gene: TRBJ1-3
len: 14
d_gene: TRBD1
v_gene: TRBV3-1/TRBV3-2
CDR3aa: ASSQESGGYGNTIY

j_gene: TRBJ1-3
len: 14
d_gene: NA
v_gene: TRBV5-1
CDR3aa: ASSLGSGFGSNTIY

j_gene: TRBJ2-1
len: 13
d_gene: TRBD2
v_gene: TRBV19
CDR3aa: ASGVGTITYNEQF

j_gene: TRBJ2-2
len: 11
d_gene: NA
v_gene: TRBV5-6
CDR3aa: ASSLTSPGELF

j_gene: TRBJ1-2
len: 13
d_gene: TRBD1
v_gene: TRBV2
CDR3aa: ASRADRALLYGYT

j_gene: TRBJ2-2
len: 11
d_gene: NA
v_gene: TRBV28
CDR3aa: ASSSSNTGELF

j_gene: TRBJ1-2
len: 13
d_gene: TRBD1
v_gene: TRBV28
CDR3aa: ASSSSGTGRRGYT

j_gene: TRBJ2-1
len: 16
d_gene: TRBD2
v_gene: TRBV7-3
CDR3aa: ASSPNPQRGELYNEQF

j_gene: TRBJ2-3
len: 16
d_gene: NA
v_gene: TRBV12-2
CDR3aa: ASRSRRNSEFGGDTQY

j_gene: TRBJ1-5
len: 11
d_gene: NA
v_gene: TRBV4-1
CDR3aa: ASSQVRNQPQH

j_gene: TRBJ2-1
len: 14
d_gene: TRBD1
v_gene: TRBV14
CDR3aa: ASSQTGGKSYNEQF

j_gene: TRBJ1-2
len: 13
d_gene: NA
v_gene: TRBV7-9
CDR3aa: ASSSVEDSNYGYT

j_gene: TRBJ2-7
len: 10
d_gene: NA
v_gene: TRBV12-3/TRBV12-4
CDR3aa: ASSLSLEDRY

j_gene: TRBJ1-6
len: 12
d_gene: TRBD1
v_gene: TRBV7-8
CDR3aa: ASRQGFSYSPLH

j_gene: TRBJ1-2
len: 13
d_gene: NA
v_gene: TRBV9
CDR3aa: ASSVLPGANYGYT

j_gene: TRBJ1-5
len: 13
d_gene: NA
v_gene: TRBV7-8
CDR3aa: ASSGQPYSNQPQH

j_gene: TRBJ2-3
len: 16
d_gene: TRBD2
v_gene: TRBV6-4
CDR3aa: ASSDSASGGPSTDTQY

j_gene: TRBJ1-6
len: 12
d_gene: NA
v_gene: TRBV19
CDR3aa: ASSMWDRDSPLH

j_gene: TRBJ1-1
len: 11
d_gene: NA
v_gene: TRBV30
CDR3aa: AWSAELNTEAF

j_gene: TRBJ2-7
len: 12
d_gene: NA
v_gene: TRBV5-1
CDR3aa: ASSLPGEWDEQY

j_gene: TRBJ2-2
len: 12
d_gene: NA
v_gene: TRBV5-1
CDR3aa: ASGVGRNTGELF

j_gene: TRBJ2-5
len: 15
d_gene: NA
v_gene: TRBV9
CDR3aa: ASSAGRRPLGRETQY

j_gene: TRBJ1-4
len: 14
d_gene: NA
v_gene: TRBV3-1/TRBV3-2
CDR3aa: ASSQGQIATNEKLF

j_gene: TRBJ1-5
len: 13
d_gene: NA
v_gene: TRBV5-1
CDR3aa: ASSPGDGSMLPQH

j_gene: TRBJ1-1
len: 12
d_gene: TRBD1
v_gene: TRBV7-9
CDR3aa: ASNEGASGNEAF

j_gene: TRBJ1-2
len: 14
d_gene: NA
v_gene: TRBV7-2
CDR3aa: ASSLTAAGANYGYT

j_gene: TRBJ2-5
len: 9
d_gene: NA
v_gene: TRBV5-1
CDR3aa: ASRIRETQY

j_gene: TRBJ2-5
len: 15
d_gene: NA
v_gene: TRBV21-1
CDR3aa: ASSKRSFAVGGETQY

j_gene: TRBJ2-3
len: 16
d_gene: NA
v_gene: TRBV7-8
CDR3aa: ASSLRGGGSWSTDTQY

j_gene: TRBJ1-6
len: 11
d_gene: NA
v_gene: TRBV19
CDR3aa: ASSKVNNSPLH

j_gene: TRBJ1-1
len: 12
d_gene: TRBD1
v_gene: TRBV6-1
CDR3aa: ASSDLGGNTEAF

j_gene: TRBJ1-1
len: 13
d_gene: NA
v_gene: TRBV23-1
CDR3aa: ASVSEEDMNTEAF

j_gene: TRBJ2-1
len: 16
d_gene: TRBD2
v_gene: TRBV9
CDR3aa: ASSVGTSGLSSYNEQF

j_gene: TRBJ1-2
len: 15
d_gene: NA
v_gene: TRBV7-2
CDR3aa: ASSLPLGGQRNYGYT

j_gene: TRBJ2-3
len: 12
d_gene: NA
v_gene: TRBV6-5
CDR3aa: AGESRSSTDTQY

j_gene: TRBJ1-2
len: 12
d_gene: NA
v_gene: TRBV7-3
CDR3aa: ASSLTPENYGYT

j_gene: TRBJ2-5
len: 13
d_gene: NA
v_gene: TRBV7-7
CDR3aa: ASSLARGDPETQY

j_gene: TRBJ2-5
len: 10
d_gene: NA
v_gene: TRBV20-1
CDR3aa: SASRPSETQY

j_gene: TRBJ1-3
len: 14
d_gene: TRBD1
v_gene: TRBV5-1
CDR3aa: ASSPIDRETGNTIY

j_gene: TRBJ1-5
len: 15
d_gene: NA
v_gene: TRBV7-2
CDR3aa: ASSLVGGAGSNQPQH

j_gene: TRBJ2-7
len: 12
d_gene: TRBD1
v_gene: TRBV5-4
CDR3aa: ASSAGQGRNEQY

j_gene: TRBJ1-2
len: 14
d_gene: TRBD1
v_gene: TRBV2
CDR3aa: ASSRSGQGARYGYT

j_gene: TRBJ1-1
len: 11
d_gene: NA
v_gene: TRBV7-3
CDR3aa: ASSVQGNTEAF

j_gene: TRBJ1-6
len: 11
d_gene: NA
v_gene: TRBV27
CDR3aa: ASRGTNNSPLH

j_gene: TRBJ1-6
len: 16
d_gene: NA
v_gene: TRBV5-1
CDR3aa: ASSDLGSQSSYNSPLH

j_gene: TRBJ1-2
len: 10
d_gene: NA
v_gene: TRBV30
CDR3aa: AWGRESYGYT

j_gene: TRBJ1-4
len: 14
d_gene: NA
v_gene: TRBV7-9
CDR3aa: ASSLASRGPNEKLF

j_gene: TRBJ1-1
len: 9
d_gene: TRBD1
v_gene: TRBV7-9
CDR3aa: ASGRGPEAF

j_gene: TRBJ2-2
len: 11
d_gene: NA
v_gene: TRBV28
CDR3aa: ASSFVNTGELF

j_gene: TRBJ1-6
len: 14
d_gene: NA
v_gene: TRBV10-2
CDR3aa: ASSGGRALGNSPLH

j_gene: TRBJ2-3
len: 14
d_gene: NA
v_gene: TRBV7-8
CDR3aa: ASSLASGRSRDTQY

j_gene: TRBJ1-1
len: 11
d_gene: NA
v_gene: TRBV7-9
CDR3aa: ASSLGPYTEAF

j_gene: TRBJ1-1
len: 11
d_gene: NA
v_gene: TRBV28
CDR3aa: ASSLGQGIRAF

j_gene: TRBJ1-3
len: 12
d_gene: NA
v_gene: TRBV2
CDR3aa: ASKPGAAGNTIY

j_gene: TRBJ1-2
len: 14
d_gene: NA
v_gene: TRBV7-9
CDR3aa: ASSLATGTTIGGYT

j_gene: TRBJ1-3
len: 14
d_gene: NA
v_gene: TRBV4-2
CDR3aa: ASSQDPGLSGNTIY

j_gene: TRBJ1-1
len: 14
d_gene: TRBD1
v_gene: TRBV7-9
CDR3aa: ASSPRTGAPNTEAF

j_gene: TRBJ1-1
len: 11
d_gene: NA
v_gene: TRBV12-3/TRBV12-4
CDR3aa: ASSLVGNTEAF

j_gene: TRBJ2-2
len: 15
d_gene: TRBD2
v_gene: TRBV18
CDR3aa: ASSPLRTSGNTGELF